A selection of T cell receptor beta chains follows, all from one sample in a study of long-term antiretroviral therapy in people with HIV. Here immunoSEQ multiplex PCR was the method, and the copy in TCRdb shows in-frame clones only, minus some. The data contain around 29,000 clones, over 90% of them singletons. The sample consisted of unsorted PBMCs, taken around 6.3 years after starting antiretroviral therapy. The source is a woman aged 40 to 50 with HIV. Each CDR3 is given with its conserved first and last residue. The D gene is left open where the match is weak. Clone size is stated in some rows and not others, as once, few, many or a class when expanded.

.	TRBV7-6	.	TRBJ1-3	CASSLLPKAPGFSSGNTIYF	TGTGCCAGCAGCTTACTACCCAAGGCCCCTGGGTTCAGCTCTGGAAACACCATATATTTT
.	TRBV14	.	TRBJ2-3	CASSRLGAGGDTQYF	TGTGCCAGCAGCCGCCTTGGGGCCGGCGGGGATACGCAGTATTTT
few	TRBV30	TRBD1	TRBJ1-1	CAWVTGGQGRTEAFF	TGTGCCTGGGTGACTGGAGGACAGGGGCGAACTGAAGCTTTCTTT
.	TRBV5-1	.	TRBJ2-5	CASSLEGLRGGRETQYF	TGCGCCAGCAGCTTGGAGGGATTGAGGGGGGGCCGCGAGACCCAGTACTTC
.	TRBV30	.	TRBJ1-5	CAWSETGLNPQHF	TGTGCCTGGAGTGAGACGGGTTTAAACCCCCAGCATTTT
once	TRBV11-2	.	TRBJ1-3	CASSLATLGNTIYF	TGTGCCAGCAGCTTAGCGACTCTCGGAAACACCATATATTTT
.	TRBV7-2	TRBD2	TRBJ2-2	CASSWTSGAPGGELFF	TGTGCCAGCAGCTGGACTAGCGGGGCTCCCGGGGGGGAGCTGTTTTTT
.	TRBV21-1	.	TRBJ2-3	CASSKVLPAQGGYDTQYF	TGTGCCAGCAGCAAAGTGCTTCCTGCACAAGGGGGATATGATACGCAGTATTTT
.	TRBV19	.	TRBJ2-5	CASSIGKTVETQYF	TGTGCCAGTAGTATTGGGAAAACGGTGGAGACCCAGTACTTC
.	TRBV18	.	TRBJ1-3	CASSPNQGFSGNTIYF	TGTGCCAGCTCACCAAATCAGGGCTTCTCTGGAAACACCATATATTTT
.	TRBV4-3	.	TRBJ2-7	CASSQVAGATYEQYF	TGCGCCAGCAGCCAAGTTGCAGGGGCAACCTACGAGCAGTACTTC
.	TRBV7-9	.	TRBJ1-4	CASSLLGIDEKLFF	TGTGCCAGCAGCTTACTAGGGATCGATGAAAAACTGTTTTTT
.	TRBV10-3	.	TRBJ1-2	CASTGFYGYTF	TGTGCCAGCACAGGGTTCTATGGCTACACCTTC
once	TRBV6-6	.	TRBJ2-2	CASSYDQSVAGELFF	TGTGCCAGCAGTTACGATCAGTCGGTGGCCGGGGAGCTGTTTTTT
.	TRBV10-3	TRBD2	TRBJ2-1	CAISARNLAGGPGDEQFF	TGTGCCATCAGTGCGCGCAATCTAGCGGGGGGGCCGGGCGATGAGCAGTTCTTC
.	TRBV29-1	.	TRBJ2-1	CSVGGYEQFF	TGCAGCGTTGGAGGGTATGAGCAGTTCTTC
.	TRBV30	TRBD1	TRBJ1-1	CAWSARPGTGNLNTEAFF	TGTGCCTGGAGTGCTAGACCAGGGACAGGGAATTTGAACACTGAAGCTTTCTTT
.	TRBV7-9	.	TRBJ2-1	CASSSRQSSYNEQFF	TGTGCCAGCAGCTCCCGACAGAGCTCCTACAATGAGCAGTTCTTC
.	TRBV6-1	TRBD1	TRBJ1-2	CASRETGQHGYTF	TGTGCCAGCAGGGAGACAGGGCAACATGGCTACACCTTC
.	TRBV13	.	TRBJ2-7	CASSQGRGDSSYEQYF	TGTGCCAGCAGCCAAGGAAGGGGGGACAGCTCCTACGAGCAGTACTTC
.	TRBV9	TRBD1	TRBJ1-1	CASSKQRQGAAEAFF	TGTGCCAGCAGCAAACAGCGACAGGGGGCGGCTGAAGCTTTCTTT
.	TRBV6-5	TRBD1	TRBJ1-4	CASSYSTGGTNEKLFF	TGTGCCAGCAGTTACTCGACAGGGGGTACTAATGAAAAACTGTTTTTT
.	TRBV5-8	.	TRBJ1-2	CASSAGVEDGYTF	TGTGCCAGCAGCGCAGGGGTAGAGGATGGCTACACCTTC
.	TRBV7-9	.	TRBJ1-1	CASSREADTEAFF	TGTGCCAGCAGCCGCGAGGCGGACACTGAAGCTTTCTTT
.	TRBV30	.	TRBJ1-1	CAWSVRGEAFF	TGTGCCTGGAGTGTACGGGGGGAAGCTTTCTTT
.	TRBV5-6	TRBD1	TRBJ1-1	CASSLAPGQGGTEAFF	TGTGCCAGCAGCTTGGCCCCGGGACAGGGAGGGACTGAAGCTTTCTTT
.	TRBV13	.	TRBJ1-6	CASSLRAGSSYNSPLHF	TGTGCCAGCAGCTTACGGGCCGGTAGCTCCTATAATTCACCCCTCCACTTT
.	TRBV6-1	TRBD1	TRBJ1-2	CASRGQGAAYGYTF	TGTGCCAGCAGAGGACAGGGGGCGGCCTATGGCTACACCTTC
once	TRBV9	.	TRBJ2-1	CASSVDGAPGYNEQFF	TGTGCCAGCAGCGTAGATGGCGCCCCAGGCTACAATGAGCAGTTCTTC
.	TRBV7-7	TRBD2	TRBJ2-5	CASSLLAGGQETQYF	TGTGCCAGCAGCTTACTCGCGGGGGGTCAAGAGACCCAGTACTTC
.	TRBV27	.	TRBJ2-7	CASSSSYEQYF	TGTGCCAGTTCCAGTAGCTACGAGCAGTACTTC
.	TRBV5-6	.	TRBJ1-2	CASSVSPGTANYGYTF	TGTGCCAGCAGCGTCTCTCCCGGGACGGCTAACTATGGCTACACCTTC
.	TRBV10-3	TRBD1	TRBJ1-5	CAISEGTGDQPQHF	TGTGCCATCAGTGAGGGGACAGGGGATCAGCCCCAGCATTTT
.	TRBV5-1	.	TRBJ1-1	CASTDGNTEAFF	TGCGCCAGCACGGACGGGAACACTGAAGCTTTCTTT
once	TRBV27	.	TRBJ2-3	CASSPGSFTDTQYF	TGTGCCAGCAGCCCAGGGTCGTTCACAGATACGCAGTATTTT
.	TRBV29-1	.	TRBJ1-3	CSVGAQGPGNTIYF	TGCAGCGTTGGTGCACAGGGACCTGGAAACACCATATATTTT
.	TRBV6-6	TRBD1	TRBJ1-1	CASRDGTGGFGTEAFF	TGTGCCAGCAGAGATGGGACAGGGGGCTTCGGCACTGAAGCTTTCTTT
.	TRBV29-1	TRBD1	TRBJ2-7	CSVTGGPGEQYF	TGCAGCGTTACAGGGGGCCCTGGGGAGCAGTACTTC
few	TRBV28	.	TRBJ1-1	CASSLIGSPGAFF	TGTGCCAGCAGTTTAATCGGGAGTCCGGGAGCTTTCTTT
.	TRBV15	TRBD1	TRBJ1-1	CATSRDRGLNTEAFF	TGTGCCACCAGCAGAGACAGGGGGCTGAACACTGAAGCTTTCTTT
.	TRBV18	.	TRBJ1-5	CASSPPGGADQPQHF	TGTGCCAGCTCACCACCGGGGGGGGCGGATCAGCCCCAGCATTTT
.	TRBV18	.	TRBJ2-7	CASSPGYGTSEQYF	TGTGCCAGCTCACCTGGTTACGGGACGTCGGAGCAGTACTTC
few	TRBV10-3	.	TRBJ2-3	CAISDRGSTDTQYF	TGTGCCATCAGTGATCGGGGGTCCACAGATACGCAGTATTTT
.	TRBV4-2	TRBD2	TRBJ2-3	CASSQAVRGTDTQYF	TGTGCCAGCAGCCAAGCCGTGCGGGGGACAGATACGCAGTATTTT
.	TRBV6-5	.	TRBJ2-7	CASSLTSYEQYF	TGTGCCAGCAGTCTCACGAGCTACGAGCAGTACTTC
.	TRBV18	TRBD1	TRBJ1-5	CASSPDRGINQPQHF	TGTGCCAGCTCACCGGACAGGGGAATCAATCAGCCCCAGCATTTT
.	TRBV7-9	TRBD1	TRBJ1-2	CASSLEATGGAYGYTF	TGTGCCAGCAGCTTAGAAGCGACAGGGGGGGCTTATGGCTACACCTTC
.	TRBV30	TRBD1	TRBJ1-4	CAWSAGTGNEKLFF	TGTGCCTGGAGTGCCGGGACAGGAAATGAAAAACTGTTTTTT
.	TRBV6-5	.	TRBJ2-3	CASSSGHSTDTQYF	TGTGCCAGCAGTTCAGGTCACAGCACAGATACGCAGTATTTT
.	TRBV30	.	TRBJ1-1	CAWSPPTRLGAFF	TGTGCCTGGAGTCCCCCCACACGGTTGGGAGCTTTCTTT
once	TRBV5-1	TRBD1	TRBJ1-1	CASSPGQGGDTEAFF	TGCGCCAGCAGCCCCGGACAGGGAGGGGACACTGAAGCTTTCTTT
.	TRBV9	TRBD1	TRBJ1-6	CASSVAGTGTSPLHF	TGTGCCAGCAGCGTAGCCGGGACAGGGACGTCACCCCTCCACTTT
.	TRBV19	TRBD1	TRBJ2-7	CASSPRDRGYEQYF	TGTGCCAGTAGTCCGCGGGACAGGGGGTACGAGCAGTACTTC
.	TRBV30	.	TRBJ2-2	CAWSRVTPGELFF	TGTGCCTGGAGTAGGGTAACCCCCGGGGAGCTGTTTTTT